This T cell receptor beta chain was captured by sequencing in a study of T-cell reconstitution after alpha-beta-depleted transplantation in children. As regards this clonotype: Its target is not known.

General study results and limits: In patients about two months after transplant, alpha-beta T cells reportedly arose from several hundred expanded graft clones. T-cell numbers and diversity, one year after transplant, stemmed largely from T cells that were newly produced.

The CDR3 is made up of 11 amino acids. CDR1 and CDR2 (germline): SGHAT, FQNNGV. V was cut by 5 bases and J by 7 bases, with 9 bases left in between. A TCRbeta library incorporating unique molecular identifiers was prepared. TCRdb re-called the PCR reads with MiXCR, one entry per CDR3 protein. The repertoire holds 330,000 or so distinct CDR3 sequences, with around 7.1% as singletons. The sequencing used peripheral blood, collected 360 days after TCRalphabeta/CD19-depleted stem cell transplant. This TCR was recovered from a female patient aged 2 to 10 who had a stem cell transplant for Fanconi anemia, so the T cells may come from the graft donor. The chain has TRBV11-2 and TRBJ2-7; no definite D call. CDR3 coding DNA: TGTGCCAGCAGCCCCGTGGGAGAGCAGTACTTC. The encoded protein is CASSPVGEQYF.